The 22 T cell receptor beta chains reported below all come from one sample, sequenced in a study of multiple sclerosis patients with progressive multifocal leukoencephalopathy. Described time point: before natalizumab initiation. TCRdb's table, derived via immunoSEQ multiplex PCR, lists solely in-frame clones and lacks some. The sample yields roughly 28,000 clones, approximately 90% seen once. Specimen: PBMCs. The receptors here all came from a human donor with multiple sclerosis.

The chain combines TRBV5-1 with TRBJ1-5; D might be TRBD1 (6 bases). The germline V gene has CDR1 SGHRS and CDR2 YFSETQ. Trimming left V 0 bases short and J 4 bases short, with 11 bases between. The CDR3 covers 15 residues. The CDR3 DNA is TGCGCCAGCAGCTTGGGTGGGCAGGGGAATCAGCCCCAGCATTTT. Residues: CASSLGGQGNQPQHF.

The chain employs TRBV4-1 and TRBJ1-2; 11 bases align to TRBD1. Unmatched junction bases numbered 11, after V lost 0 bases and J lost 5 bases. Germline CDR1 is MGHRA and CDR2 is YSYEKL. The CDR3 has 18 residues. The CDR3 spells CASSQDWTGGVKGYGYTF. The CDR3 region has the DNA TGCGCCAGCAGCCAAGATTGGACAGGGGGCGTAAAGGGTTATGGCTACACCTTC.

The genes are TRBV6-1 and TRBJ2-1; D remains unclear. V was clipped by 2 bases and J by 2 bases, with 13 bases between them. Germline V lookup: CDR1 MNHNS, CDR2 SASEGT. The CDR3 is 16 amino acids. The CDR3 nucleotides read TGTGCCAGCAGTGAACAGTCGGGTGGGACCTACAATGAGCAGTTCTTC. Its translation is CASSEQSGGTYNEQFF.

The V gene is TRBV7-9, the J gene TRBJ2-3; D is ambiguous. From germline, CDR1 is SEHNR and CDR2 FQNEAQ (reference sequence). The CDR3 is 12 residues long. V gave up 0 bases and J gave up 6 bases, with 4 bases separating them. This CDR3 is CASSLATDTQYF. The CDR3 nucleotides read TGTGCCAGCAGCTTAGCGACCGATACGCAGTATTTT.

The CDR3 protein is CASKEGTGRETQYF. CDR3 nucleotide sequence: TGTGCCAGCAAAGAAGGGACAGGCAGGGAGACCCAGTACTTC. V is TRBV19 and J is TRBJ2-5; 8 bases match TRBD1. This CDR3 is 14 amino acids long. V gave up 9 bases and J gave up 5 bases; unmatched junction bases: 11. In germline, CDR1 is LNHDA, CDR2 SQIVND (reference sequence).

CDR3 sequence: CASSSNPGTREQYF. CDR3 coding DNA: TGTGCCAGCAGTTCTAACCCCGGGACACGCGAGCAGTACTTC. The chain joins TRBV27 to TRBJ2-7; D perhaps matches TRBD1 (6 bases). CDR1 and CDR2 from the germline V gene are MNHEY and SMNVEV (reference sequence). There are 14 residues in the CDR3. V gave up 4 bases and J gave up 6 bases, with 16 bases separating them.

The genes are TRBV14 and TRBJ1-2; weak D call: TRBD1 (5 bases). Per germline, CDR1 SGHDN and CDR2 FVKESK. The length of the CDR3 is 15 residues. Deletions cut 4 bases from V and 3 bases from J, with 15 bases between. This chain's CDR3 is CASSPRDPGDYGYTF. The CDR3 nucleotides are TGTGCCAGCAGCCCCCGGGACCCGGGGGACTATGGCTACACCTTC.

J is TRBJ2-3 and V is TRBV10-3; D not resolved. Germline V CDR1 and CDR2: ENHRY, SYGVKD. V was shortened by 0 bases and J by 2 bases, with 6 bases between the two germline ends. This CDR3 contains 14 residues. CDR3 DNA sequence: TGTGCCATCAGTGAGTCAAGGGCCACAGATACGCAGTATTTT. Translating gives CAISESRATDTQYF.

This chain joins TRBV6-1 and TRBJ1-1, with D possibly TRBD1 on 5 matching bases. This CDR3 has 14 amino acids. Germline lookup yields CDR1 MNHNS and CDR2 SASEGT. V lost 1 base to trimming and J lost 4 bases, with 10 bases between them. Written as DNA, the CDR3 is TGTGCCAGCAGTGAAGTTCCAGGGCCCACTGAAGCTTTCTTT. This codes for CASSEVPGPTEAFF.

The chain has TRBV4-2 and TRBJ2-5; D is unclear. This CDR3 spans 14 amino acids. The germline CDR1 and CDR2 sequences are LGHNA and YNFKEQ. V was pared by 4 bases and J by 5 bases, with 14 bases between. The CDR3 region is CASSPLSGRETQYF. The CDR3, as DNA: TGTGCCAGCAGCCCTTTATCCGGTAGGGAGACCCAGTACTTC.

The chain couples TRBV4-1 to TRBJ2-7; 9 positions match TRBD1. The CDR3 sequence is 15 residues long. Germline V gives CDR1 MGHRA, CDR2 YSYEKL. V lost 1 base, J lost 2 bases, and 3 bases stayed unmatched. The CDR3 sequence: CASSQVGQGPYEQYF. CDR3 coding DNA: TGCGCCAGCAGCCAAGTGGGACAGGGACCCTACGAGCAGTACTTC.

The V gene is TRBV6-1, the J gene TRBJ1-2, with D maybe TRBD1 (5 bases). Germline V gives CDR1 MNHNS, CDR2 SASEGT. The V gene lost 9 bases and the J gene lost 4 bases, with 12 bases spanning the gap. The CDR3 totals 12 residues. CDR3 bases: TGTGCCAGTCAAGGGGACGGCTATGGCTACACCTTC. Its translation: CASQGDGYGYTF.

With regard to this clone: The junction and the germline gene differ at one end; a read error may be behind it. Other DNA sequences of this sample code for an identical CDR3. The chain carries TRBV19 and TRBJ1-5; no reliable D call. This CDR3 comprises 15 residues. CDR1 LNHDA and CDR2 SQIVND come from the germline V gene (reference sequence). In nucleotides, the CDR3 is TGTGCCAGTAGTATATTGTCCAGAGACAATCAGCCCCAGCACTTT. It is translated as CASSILSRDNQPQHF.

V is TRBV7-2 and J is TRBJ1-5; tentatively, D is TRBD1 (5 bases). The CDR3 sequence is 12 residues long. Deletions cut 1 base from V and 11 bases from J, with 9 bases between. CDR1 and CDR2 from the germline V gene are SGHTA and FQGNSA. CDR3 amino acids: CASSLGQMAQHF. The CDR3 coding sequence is TGTGCCAGCAGCTTAGGACAGATGGCCCAGCATTTT.

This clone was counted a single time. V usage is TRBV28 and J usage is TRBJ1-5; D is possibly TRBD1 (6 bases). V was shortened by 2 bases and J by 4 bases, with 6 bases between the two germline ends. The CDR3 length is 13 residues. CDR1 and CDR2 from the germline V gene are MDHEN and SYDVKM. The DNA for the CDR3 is TGTGCCAGCAGTTTAGACAGGAATCAGCCCCAGCATTTT. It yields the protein CASSLDRNQPQHF.

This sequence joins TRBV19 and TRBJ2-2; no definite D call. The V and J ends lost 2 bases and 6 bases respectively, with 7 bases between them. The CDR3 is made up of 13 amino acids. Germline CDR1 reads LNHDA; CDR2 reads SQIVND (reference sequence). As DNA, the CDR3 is TGTGCCAGTAGTATAACCCGGCCCGGGGAGCTGTTTTTT. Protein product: CASSITRPGELFF.

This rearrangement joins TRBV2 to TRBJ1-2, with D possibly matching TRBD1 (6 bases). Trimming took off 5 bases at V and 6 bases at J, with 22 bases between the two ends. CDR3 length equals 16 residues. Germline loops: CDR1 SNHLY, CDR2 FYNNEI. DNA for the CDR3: TGTGCCAGCAGTAAACTGGGACGGGGGGCGCGGGATGGCTACACCTTC. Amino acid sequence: CASSKLGRGARDGYTF.

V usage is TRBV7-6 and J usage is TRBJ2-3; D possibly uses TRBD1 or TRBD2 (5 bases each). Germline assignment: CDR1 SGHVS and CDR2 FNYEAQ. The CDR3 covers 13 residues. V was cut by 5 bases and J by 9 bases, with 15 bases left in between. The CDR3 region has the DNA TGTGCCAGCAGCGAAAGGGACGGCGGCACGCAGTATTTT. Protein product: CASSERDGGTQYF.

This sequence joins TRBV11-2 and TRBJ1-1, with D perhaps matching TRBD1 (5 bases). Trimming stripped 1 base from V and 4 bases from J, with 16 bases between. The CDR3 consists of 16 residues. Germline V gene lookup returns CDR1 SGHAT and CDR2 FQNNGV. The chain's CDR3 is CASSLGGSIRGTEAFF. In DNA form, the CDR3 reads TGTGCCAGCAGCTTAGGGGGGAGTATCAGAGGCACTGAAGCTTTCTTT.

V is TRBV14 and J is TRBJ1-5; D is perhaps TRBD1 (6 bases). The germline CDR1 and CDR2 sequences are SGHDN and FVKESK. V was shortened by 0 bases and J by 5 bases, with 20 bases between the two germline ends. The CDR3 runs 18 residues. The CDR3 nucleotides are TGTGCCAGCAGCCAAGATGTGGGGCCGAAGGGGGGTGATCAGCCCCAGCATTTT. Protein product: CASSQDVGPKGGDQPQHF.

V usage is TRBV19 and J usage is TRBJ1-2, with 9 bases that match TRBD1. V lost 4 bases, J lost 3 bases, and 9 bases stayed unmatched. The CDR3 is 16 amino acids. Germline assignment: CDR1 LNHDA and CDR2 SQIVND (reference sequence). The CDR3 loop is CASSTRGQGGDYGYTF. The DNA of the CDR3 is TGTGCCAGTAGTACGAGGGGACAGGGAGGAGACTATGGCTACACCTTC.

The CDR3 sequence is CASSTTGLVYGYTF. The CDR3 region has the DNA TGTGCCAGTAGTACGACAGGGCTTGTGTATGGCTACACCTTC. V gene TRBV19 combines with J gene TRBJ1-2, with 7 nucleotides matching TRBD1. Trimming at V came to 4 bases and at J to 5 bases, leaving 7 bases not matched to a gene. Germline V gives CDR1 LNHDA, CDR2 SQIVND (reference sequence). The CDR3 contains 14 residues.